A selection of T cell receptor beta chains follows, all from one sample in a study of T cell responses to AZD1222 COVID-19 vaccine. Sequenced by immunoSEQ multiplex PCR; TCRdb stores in-frame clones only, minus some. The table lists about 45,000 clones, around 90% of them singletons. Material: peripheral blood, obtained 28 days after the second AZD1222 dose. The receptor source for this set is an adult who received the AZD1222 COVID-19 vaccine. Each CDR3 is given with its conserved first and last residue. Each record gives: V gene, J gene, clone size, D gene, CDR3 DNA, CDR3 protein. The D gene is left open where the match is weak. Size tells how often a clone was seen (once, few, many) or the class of an expanded clone, and some rows leave it out.

TRBV30	TRBJ1-1	once	.	TGTGCCTGGGCTATAGACTCCATTATAGGAACTGAAGCTTTCTTT	CAWAIDSIIGTEAFF
TRBV7-9	TRBJ2-3	.	TRBD1	TGTGCCAGCAGCTTTGCCCAGGGGGAAGATACGCAGTATTTT	CASSFAQGEDTQYF
TRBV13	TRBJ1-2	.	.	TGTGCCAGCAGCCGCCCGGGGGAGGGAGGGCACTATGGCTACACCTTC	CASSRPGEGGHYGYTF
TRBV19	TRBJ2-7	.	TRBD1	TGTGCCAGTACCCCCGGACAGGCCCCCTACGAGCAGTACTTC	CASTPGQAPYEQYF
TRBV5-1	TRBJ2-1	.	TRBD1	TGCGCCAGCAGCTTGGCCCGGGACAGCGGACAATACAATGAGCAGTTCTTC	CASSLARDSGQYNEQFF
TRBV7-3	TRBJ2-2	.	.	TGTGCCAGCAGTTTTACCGGGACCACCACCGGGGAGCTGTTTTTT	CASSFTGTTTGELFF
TRBV7-2	TRBJ2-1	.	TRBD2	TGTGCCAGCAGCTTAGACCTAGCGGGTAGGGAGCAGTTCTTC	CASSLDLAGREQFF
TRBV29-1	TRBJ1-1	.	TRBD1	TGCAGCGGCCTGGACAGGGAGGACACTGAAGCTTTCTTT	CSGLDREDTEAFF
TRBV6-5	TRBJ1-2	.	TRBD1	TGTGCCAGCAGGGACAGGGGGGTTGGTGGCTACACCTTC	CASRDRGVGGYTF
TRBV18	TRBJ2-2	.	.	TGTGCCAGCTCATCCGAGATTGGGGGAGGAAACACCGGGGAGCTGTTTTTT	CASSSEIGGGNTGELFF
TRBV6-5	TRBJ1-4	.	.	TGTGCCAGCACCGAGGGACGCGAGAATTGGAAACTGTTTTTT	CASTEGRENWKLFF
TRBV5-6	TRBJ2-1	.	.	TGTGCCAGCAGCTTCTCCAGCTCCTACAATGAGCAGTTCTTC	CASSFSSSYNEQFF
TRBV6-4	TRBJ2-1	once	TRBD2	TGTGCCAGCAGTGACTCTATGACGGTGGAGCGGGAGGGGGTACGGGTTGAGCAGTTCTTC	CASSDSMTVEREGVRVEQFF
TRBV4-3	TRBJ1-1	few	TRBD1	TGCGCCAGCAGCCCGCAGACAGGGATGAACACTGAAGCTTTCTTT	CASSPQTGMNTEAFF
TRBV4-1	TRBJ2-2	.	TRBD2	TGCGCCAGCAGCCAATCGGGCGGGAGGGCCGCGGGGGAGCTGTTTTTT	CASSQSGGRAAGELFF
TRBV2	TRBJ2-3	.	.	TGTGCCAGCGTCATCACAGATACGCAGTATTTT	CASVITDTQYF
TRBV7-2	TRBJ1-1	.	.	TGTGCCAGCAGCTTAGCCAGGGAGACTGAAGCTTTCTTT	CASSLARETEAFF
TRBV9	TRBJ1-2	.	.	TGTGCCAGCAGCGAGAGGAGCTATGGCTACACCTTC	CASSERSYGYTF
TRBV3-1/TRBV3-2	TRBJ1-6	.	TRBD1	TGTGCCAGCAGCCAAGGCAGGACAGGGTGGGGTAATTCACCCCTCCACTTT	CASSQGRTGWGNSPLHF
TRBV6-5	TRBJ1-3	few	.	TGTGCCAGCAGTTACACCTCGGGGAGTCAAAACACCATATATTTT	CASSYTSGSQNTIYF
TRBV5-1	TRBJ2-7	.	TRBD2	TGCGCCAGCAGCTGGGGAGGGCAGGGTTCCTACGAGCAGTACTTC	CASSWGGQGSYEQYF
TRBV27	TRBJ1-1	once	.	TGTGCCAGCAGTTCCTACGAGGCCCCCTGGGCTGAAGCTTTCTTT	CASSSYEAPWAEAFF
TRBV5-1	TRBJ2-2	.	.	TGCGCCAGCAGCCGGACCCTCACCGGGGAGCTGTTTTTT	CASSRTLTGELFF
TRBV7-2	TRBJ2-7	.	.	TGTGCCAGCAGCTTATGGTGGGGCACTTCCTACGAGCAGTACTTC	CASSLWWGTSYEQYF
TRBV6-2/TRBV6-3	TRBJ2-1	.	TRBD2	TGTGCCAGCAGCCGGTCAGCGGGAGTGGAGAATGAGCAGTTCTTC	CASSRSAGVENEQFF
TRBV5-6	TRBJ2-6	.	.	TGTGCCAGCAGCTTGTGGGCAGAAGGTCTCGGGGCCAACGTCCTGACTTTC	CASSLWAEGLGANVLTF
TRBV2	TRBJ2-7	.	.	TGTGCCAGCAGTTCGGACATCTACGAGCAGTACTTC	CASSSDIYEQYF
TRBV27	TRBJ2-1	.	.	TGTGCCAGCAGGATAGGGTATAATGAGCAGTTCTTC	CASRIGYNEQFF